This paragraph reports one T cell receptor beta chain. The CDR3 is made up of 14 amino acids. V lost 0 bases and J 6 bases, leaving 10 bases between the germline ends. Germline values: CDR1 LGHNA, CDR2 YNFKEQ. This specimen belongs to a study of cytomegalovirus exposure and HLA in healthy donors. The PCR had 60 Vbeta and 13 Jbeta primers. Here immunoSEQ multiplex PCR was the method, and the copy in TCRdb shows in-frame clones only, minus some. Among 70,000 to 100,000 clones listed, approximately 69% were seen once. Sequencing input: PBMCs. This clonotype originated in a woman aged 45-60 years in good health and CMV-seropositive. The chain carries TRBV4-2 and TRBJ2-3, with D possibly TRBD1 on 6 matching bases. Here the CDR3 reads CASSQERGSDTQYF. DNA of the CDR3: TGTGCCAGCAGCCAAGAAAGGGGGTCTGATACGCAGTATTTT.